This T cell receptor beta chain was documented in a study of control samples from healthy donors and cancer patients. Clones were sequenced by immunoSEQ multiplex PCR, and TCRdb holds only the in-frame ones, with some missing. Among 100,000 to 150,000 clones listed, over 80% were seen once. This clone showed up just a few times. The ends were cut back, 10 bases at V and 0 bases at J, with 13 bases in the middle. The CDR3 length is 15 residues. Germline loops: CDR1 MNHNY, CDR2 SVGAGI (reference sequence). This sequence originates from an elderly man with head and neck cancer. This chain links TRBV6-6 with TRBJ2-6; D gene ambiguous. The sequenced sample was PBMCs. The CDR3 is CAITRSDSGANVLTF. In DNA, the CDR3 is TGTGCCATCACTCGCTCCGACTCTGGGGCCAACGTCCTGACTTTC.